The clone carrying this T cell receptor (beta chain) showed up many times. Its antigen is as yet unknown. The data stem from a study of Graves' ophthalmopathy and Graves' hyperthyroidism. Study observations and caveats: Ophthalmopathy progression was predicted with 55% to 71% sensitivity and 72.22% specificity.

Amplification of TCR beta CDR3 regions used RNA transcripts. HTBI primers served in a first-round RT-PCR, which a second-round multiplex PCR followed. TCRdb re-derived calls from the multiplex PCR reads in MiXCR, one entry per CDR3 protein. This table holds roughly 400,000 distinct CDR3 sequences, 15% to 17% found once. Symptoms, serum thyroxine and TRAb, thyroid ultrasound, and orbital computed tomography formed the diagnostic basis. From fresh peripheral blood, 10 ml in volume, the PBMCs were obtained. Material for sequencing was peripheral blood. This TCR derives from a woman under 30 with stable Graves' hyperthyroidism.

CDR3 in amino acids: CSARDFRNYGYTF. The DNA for the CDR3 is TGCAGTGCTAGAGATTTCCGCAACTATGGCTACACCTTC. The J gene is TRBJ1-2, the V gene TRBV20-1; D remains unclear. Between the trimmed V and J ends, which lost 0 bases and 2 bases, there was a span of 7 bases. Germline V gene data show CDR1 as DFQATT and CDR2 as SNEGSKA (reference sequence). The CDR3 is 13 residues long.